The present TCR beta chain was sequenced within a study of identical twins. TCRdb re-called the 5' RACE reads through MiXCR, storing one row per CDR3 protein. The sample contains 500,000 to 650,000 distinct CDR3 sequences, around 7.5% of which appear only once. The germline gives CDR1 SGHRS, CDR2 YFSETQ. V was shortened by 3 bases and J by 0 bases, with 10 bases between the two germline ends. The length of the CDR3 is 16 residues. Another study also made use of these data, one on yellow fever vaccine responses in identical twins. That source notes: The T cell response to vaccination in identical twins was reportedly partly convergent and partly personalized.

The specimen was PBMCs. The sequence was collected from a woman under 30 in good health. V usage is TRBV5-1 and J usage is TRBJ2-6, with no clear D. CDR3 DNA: TGCGCCAGCAGCTCCCCACAGAACTCTGGGGCCAACGTCCTGACTTTC. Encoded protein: CASSSPQNSGANVLTF.